The 18 T cell receptor beta chains presented below share a single source sample, sequenced in a study of neurological immune-mediated disorders. TCRdb passed the 5' RACE reads through MiXCR, listing each CDR3 protein once. The table records more than 50,000 distinct CDR3 sequences, 3% to 4% of them present only once. Sequences were obtained from PBMCs. These receptors originate from a woman aged 45 to 65 with multiple sclerosis.

The sample holds many counts of this clonotype. In DNA form, the CDR3 reads TGCAGCGTTGGACAGGGGACTGGGGGGGCCAACGTCCTGACTTTC. Protein product: CSVGQGTGGANVLTF. The chain recombines TRBV29-1 with TRBJ2-6; 8 nucleotides agree with TRBD1. Germline CDR1 reads SQVTM; CDR2 reads ANQGSEA. V lost 4 bases to trimming and J lost 4 bases; unmatched junction nucleotides: 6. The length of the CDR3 is 15 residues.

This clonotype was recorded at least ten times. The chain combines TRBV4-3 with TRBJ2-7, with 7 bases lining up with TRBD2. V lost 1 base, J lost 1 base, and 7 bases stayed unmatched. CDR1 LGHNA and CDR2 YSLEER come from the germline V gene. The CDR3 contains 16 residues. CDR3 residues: CASSQAETSLSYEQYF. The CDR3 DNA is TGCGCCAGCAGCCAAGCTGAGACTAGCTTATCCTACGAGCAGTACTTC.

This clonotype was seen ten or more times. This chain joins TRBV4-2 and TRBJ2-7; 11 bases fit TRBD1. Germline trimming cut 4 bases from V and 3 bases from J; bases unmatched to any gene: 2. The CDR3 has 14 residues. Germline CDR1 and CDR2: LGHNA and YNFKEQ. CDR3 sequence: CASSRGQGDYEQYF. The CDR3 nucleotides read TGTGCCAGCAGCCGGGGACAGGGGGACTACGAGCAGTACTTC.

This clonotype was detected ten times or more. The chain recombines TRBV7-9 with TRBJ1-2; no firm D call. The length of the CDR3 is 14 residues. CDR1 is SEHNR, CDR2 FQNEAQ, per germline (reference sequence). V gave up 4 bases and J gave up 4 bases, with 13 bases separating them. The DNA of the CDR3 is TGTGCCAGCAGCTCTGGAAGGATGGGCTATGGCTACACCTTC. It codes for CASSSGRMGYGYTF.

This clonotype came up many times. The rearrangement links TRBV4-2 to TRBJ2-7; 7 nucleotides line up with TRBD1. V was pared by 5 bases and J by 5 bases, with 6 bases of the junction left unmatched. The germline V gene has CDR1 LGHNA and CDR2 YNFKEQ. This CDR3 contains 13 residues. In nucleotides, the CDR3 is TGTGCCAGCAGCTCCCGGACAGGTAACGAGCAGTACTTC. Residues: CASSSRTGNEQYF.

In this sample, this clonotype turned up many times. The J gene is TRBJ2-4, the V gene TRBV11-3; D is ambiguous. The CDR3 totals 13 residues. From germline, CDR1 is SGHNT and CDR2 YENEEA. V shed 2 bases and J shed 7 bases, with 9 bases lying between them. CDR3 in amino acids: CASSLSLNNIQYF. CDR3 sequence (DNA): TGTGCCAGCAGCTTATCCCTTAACAACATTCAGTACTTC.

This clonotype turned up a few times. Germline and junction disagree at one end, which may indicate a read error. V gene TRBV10-3 combines with J gene TRBJ1-6; D remains ambiguous. The CDR3 has 10 amino acids. Germline V gene data show CDR1 as ENHRY and CDR2 as SYGVKD. The CDR3 DNA follows: TGTGCCATCGGCAATTCACCCCTCAACTTT. It is translated as CAIGNSPLNF.

The DNA for the CDR3 is TGTGCCAGCAGTTGGGGACAGGTGAAAAAAGAGACCCAGTACTTC. Its protein is CASSWGQVKKETQYF. This rearrangement joins TRBV12-3 or TRBV12-4 to TRBJ2-5, with 8 bases aligning to TRBD1. V shed 4 bases, J shed 3 bases, and the junction held 7 bases outside the gene matches. The CDR3 has 15 amino acids.

This clonotype came up many times. The chain recombines TRBV5-6 with TRBJ1-2, with D uncertain. Germline V CDR1 and CDR2: SGHDT, YYEEEE. The CDR3 has 15 residues. With 0 bases removed from V and 4 bases from J, the gap between germline ends came to 13 bases. For the CDR3, the DNA is TGTGCCAGCAGCTTGGCGGTCCCTTCAAGCTATGGCTACACCTTC. Its protein is CASSLAVPSSYGYTF.

This clonotype was found many times. V usage is TRBV7-3 and J usage is TRBJ1-1; 7 bases agree with TRBD1. Looked up from germline, CDR1 is SGHTA and CDR2 is FQGTGA. The CDR3 is made up of 13 amino acids. V lost 5 bases to trimming and J lost 1 base; unmatched junction nucleotides: 1. The CDR3 DNA reads as TGTGCCAGCAGCAGGGACAGGAACACTGAAGCTTTCTTT. Translated, it gives CASSRDRNTEAFF. The variable domain in full, with the rest retrieved from reference TRBV7-3 and TRBJ1-1, is GAGVSQTPSNKVTEKGKYVELRCDPISGHTALYWYRQSLGQGPEFLIYFQGTGAADDSGLPNDRFFAVRPEGSVSTLKIQRTERGDSAVYLCASSRDRNTEAFFGQGTRLTVV.

This clonotype was counted ten times or more. The CDR3 DNA reads TGTGCCACCAGTGATTCCGACTCGATCACAGATACGCAGTATTTT. Its translation is CATSDSDSITDTQYF. The chain carries TRBV24-1 and TRBJ2-3, with D hard to call. Germline CDR1 is KGHDR and CDR2 is SFDVKD. The CDR3 is made up of 15 amino acids. V lost 2 bases to trimming and J lost 2 bases, with 10 bases between them.

This clonotype was observed many times. CDR3 sequence: CASSGMSDTGSEGRGETQYF. The CDR3 coding sequence is TGTGCCAGCAGTGGAATGAGTGACACGGGCTCAGAGGGACGCGGGGAGACCCAGTACTTC. V gene TRBV25-1 combines with J gene TRBJ2-5; possibly TRBD1 or TRBD2 for D (5 bases each). The V end lost 4 bases, the J end lost 5 bases, and 32 bases lay between the germline ends. In germline, CDR1 is MGHDK, CDR2 SYGVNS. CDR3 size: 20 residues.

This clonotype came up many times. The chain couples TRBV5-1 to TRBJ1-1; D call uncertain. Trimming cost V 0 bases and J 1 base, with 7 bases left between them. The CDR3 is made up of 14 amino acids. Germline assignment: CDR1 SGHRS and CDR2 YFSETQ. This CDR3 reads CASSLVLANTEAFF. The CDR3 coding sequence is TGCGCCAGCAGCTTGGTCTTGGCGAACACTGAAGCTTTCTTT.

This clonotype has at least ten counts. Written as DNA, the CDR3 is TGTGCCAGCAGCTTAGATTTCGCGGGGGCCCTCCACTTT. This encodes CASSLDFAGALHF. The chain couples TRBV7-2 to TRBJ1-6, with D possibly being TRBD1 (5 bases). V lost 1 base and J 14 bases, leaving 12 bases between the germline ends. Germline lookup yields CDR1 SGHTA and CDR2 FQGNSA. The CDR3 extends over 13 amino acids.

This clonotype was recorded many times. The chain has TRBV20-1 and TRBJ2-7; D remains unclear. This CDR3 region has 13 residues. Germline-derived CDR1 and CDR2 are DFQATT and SNEGSKA (reference sequence). V gave up 4 bases and J gave up 6 bases, with 16 bases separating them. CDR3 DNA: TGCAGTGCTATTTCCAGGTTCACCTTCGAGCAGTACTTC. Its translation: CSAISRFTFEQYF.

The sample holds many counts of this clonotype. The chain is built from TRBV4-1 and TRBJ1-1, with D tentatively TRBD1 (6 bases). V lost 2 bases, J lost 9 bases, and 13 bases lay in between. CDR3 length equals 13 residues. The germline V gene encodes CDR1 MGHRA and CDR2 YSYEKL. In nucleotides, the CDR3 is TGCGCCAGCAGCCAACTAGACAGGAGCCAAGCTTTCTTT. It translates to CASSQLDRSQAFF.

This clonotype was observed many times. V and J are TRBV5-1 and TRBJ1-1; D uncertain. V was trimmed by 0 bases and J by 3 bases, leaving 12 bases between them. The length of the CDR3 is 15 residues. Germline assignment: CDR1 SGHRS and CDR2 YFSETQ. As DNA, the CDR3 is TGCGCCAGCAGCTTGGCCGCGAGGCTGGACACTGAAGCTTTCTTT. Its protein is CASSLAARLDTEAFF.

This clonotype was seen a few times. The V call is TRBV27, the J call TRBJ2-7, with D uncertain. CDR3 length: 13 residues. Germline assignment: CDR1 MNHEY and CDR2 SMNVEV (reference sequence). V lost 6 bases and J 0 bases, leaving 9 bases between the germline ends. CDR3 sequence reads: CASRSISSYEQYF. The DNA for the CDR3 is TGTGCCAGCAGGTCGATAAGCTCCTACGAGCAGTACTTC.